This record covers a single T cell receptor (beta chain). Its antigen is unknown. The sample comes from a study of cytomegalovirus exposure and HLA in healthy donors. General observations from the study: Sequencing depth across donors, presence/absence analyses assumed, was roughly uniform. A previous analysis found most TCR beta V segments productive roughly 87% or roughly 30% of the time. An analysis was carried out at a later point. It showed that HLA-associated TCR beta chains were more clonally expanded than equally common non-associated chains.

The PCR had 60 Vbeta and 13 Jbeta primers. TCRdb keeps only in-frame clones here, not all; method: immunoSEQ multiplex PCR. The sample has some 170,000 clones, over 60% seen once. The CDR3 length is 14 residues. CDR1 is SGHRS, CDR2 YFSETQ, per germline. The V and J ends lost 0 bases and 8 bases respectively, with 12 bases between them. The sequence came from a man aged 40-49 years in good health and CMV-seropositive. The sample was PBMCs. The chain links TRBV5-1 to TRBJ2-1, with no clear D. CDR3 sequence reads: CASSLGFLTDEQFF. The CDR3 DNA follows: TGCGCCAGCAGCTTGGGGTTTCTAACCGATGAGCAGTTCTTC.